This TCR beta chain was documented in a study of blood T cell repertoires in COVID-19. Germline assignment: CDR1 SQVTM and CDR2 ANQGSEA. CDR3 length: 15 amino acids. Trimming took 2 bases from V and 2 from J; bases not matched to a gene: 5. Sequencing used immunoSEQ multiplex PCR; TCRdb keeps in-frame clones, though not all of them. The sample includes tens of thousands of clones, approximately 87% of them seen just once. This clone has just a few counts. The chain is built from TRBV29-1 and TRBJ1-3; TRBD1 matches 8 bases. The origin of this receptor is a human donor with active COVID-19. The donor label of this sample is uncertain. Sequencing was done on a sample of peripheral blood. Written as DNA, the CDR3 is TGCAGCGTTGAACTCTTGACAGGGGCTGGAAACACCATATATTTT. This sequence encodes CSVELLTGAGNTIYF.